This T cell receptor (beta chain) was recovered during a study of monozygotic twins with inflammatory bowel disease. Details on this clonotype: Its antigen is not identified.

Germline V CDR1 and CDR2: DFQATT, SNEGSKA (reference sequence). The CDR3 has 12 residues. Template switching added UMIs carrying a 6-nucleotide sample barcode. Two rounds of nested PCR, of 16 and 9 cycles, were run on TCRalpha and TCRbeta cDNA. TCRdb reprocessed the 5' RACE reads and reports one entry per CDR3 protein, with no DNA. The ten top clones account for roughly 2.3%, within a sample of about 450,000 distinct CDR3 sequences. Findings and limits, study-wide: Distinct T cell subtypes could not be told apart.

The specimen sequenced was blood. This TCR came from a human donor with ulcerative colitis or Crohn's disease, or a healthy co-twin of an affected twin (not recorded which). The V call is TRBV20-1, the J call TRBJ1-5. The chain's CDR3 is CSALDRNQPQHF.